Below, one T cell receptor (beta chain) is given with its context. Its specificity is unknown. The donors were members of the validation cohort comprising over a hundred subjects, separate from the roughly 600-subject first cohort. This sample was taken from a study of cytomegalovirus exposure and HLA in healthy donors. Profiled with immunoSEQ multiplex PCR; TCRdb holds only in-frame clones, not every one. The sample carries around 150,000 clones, roughly 80% recorded once. Regarding the study as a whole: Many donors carried some public TCRs, although rarity characterized most TCR sequences.

There are 13 residues in the CDR3. V lost 4 bases and J lost 7, with 10 bases in between. Germline assignment: CDR1 MGHRA and CDR2 YSYEKL. The sequence was collected from a young man in good health and CMV-seropositive. The sample comprised PBMCs. This chain links TRBV4-1 with TRBJ1-4; no reliable D call. CDR3 DNA: TGCGCCAGCAGCCTCGGACTCTTTGAAAAACTGTTTTTT. As protein: CASSLGLFEKLFF.